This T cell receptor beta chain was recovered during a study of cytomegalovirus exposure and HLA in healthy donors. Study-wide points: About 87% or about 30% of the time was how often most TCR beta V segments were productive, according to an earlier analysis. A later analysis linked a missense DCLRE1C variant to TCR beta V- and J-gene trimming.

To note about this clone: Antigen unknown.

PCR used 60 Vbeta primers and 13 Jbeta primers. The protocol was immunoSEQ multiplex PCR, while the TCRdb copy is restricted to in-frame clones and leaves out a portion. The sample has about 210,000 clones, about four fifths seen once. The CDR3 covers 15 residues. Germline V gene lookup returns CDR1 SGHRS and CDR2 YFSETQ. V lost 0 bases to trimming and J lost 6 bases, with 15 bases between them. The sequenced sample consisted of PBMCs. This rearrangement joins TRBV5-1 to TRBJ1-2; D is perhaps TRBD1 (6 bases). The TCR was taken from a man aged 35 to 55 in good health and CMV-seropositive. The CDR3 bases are TGCGCCAGCAGCTTGGAGGGGGGGGTGGTCGATGGCTACACCTTC. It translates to CASSLEGGVVDGYTF.